The following is a T cell receptor (beta chain) sequence with its context. TCRdb's table, derived via immunoSEQ multiplex PCR, lists solely in-frame clones and lacks some. The sample shows under 450,000 clones, 75% to 95% of them seen only once. This CDR3 has 13 amino acids. Looked up from germline, CDR1 is SGHTA and CDR2 is FQGNSA. J gave up 4 bases and V 4 bases, and 2 bases lay outside the gene matches. The source of the sample is a study of control samples from healthy donors and cancer patients. The clonotype comes from a man aged 40-50 years with head and neck cancer. The sequenced sample consisted of PBMCs. V usage is TRBV7-2 and J usage is TRBJ2-5; TRBD2 aligns across 8 bases. CDR3 amino acids: CASSYGLAETQYF. CDR3 nucleotides: TGTGCCAGCAGCTACGGACTAGCAGAGACCCAGTACTTC.